The entry that follows covers one T cell receptor beta chain sequence. This entry comes from a study of shared clonotypes between healthy human individuals. The method was immunoSEQ multiplex PCR; TCRdb's version includes in-frame clones alone and lacks a portion of them. The sample records approximately 2,000,000 clones, roughly 95% being singletons. As defined, naive CD8 cells were CD45RO-negative and positively selected for CCR7, with terminally differentiated effector memory CD45RA+ cells excluded. This sequence was found in a man younger than 35 in good health. Some clones in this sample may be carry-over from other donors' samples. Sequenced: naive CD8+ T cells from PBMCs.

The CDR3 sequence: CASKGGRSLNYEQYF. CDR3 sequence (DNA): TGTGCCAGCAAAGGCGGGAGGAGTCTTAATTACGAGCAGTACTTC. The gene calls are TRBV2 and TRBJ2-7, with 8 bases lining up with TRBD2. This CDR3 contains 15 residues. The V gene end was trimmed by 7 bases and the J gene end by 4 bases; junction bases not matched to a gene: 12. Per germline, CDR1 SNHLY and CDR2 FYNNEI.